This passage covers 18 T cell receptor beta chains from one sample sequenced in a study of T cell changes during pregnancy in multiple sclerosis. The method was immunoSEQ multiplex PCR; TCRdb's version includes in-frame clones alone and lacks a portion of them. The table has over 40,000 clones, approximately 90% seen once. Source: CD8+ T cells from peripheral blood mononuclear cells, taken after pregnancy. These receptors were obtained from a female donor in good health, enrolled as a control in a pregnancy study.

The chain links TRBV19 to TRBJ1-1; 8 bases align to TRBD1. The CDR3 contains 16 residues. V dropped 3 bases and J dropped 4; count of bases not matched to a gene: 10. Germline V CDR1 and CDR2: LNHDA, SQIVND (reference sequence). CDR3 DNA sequence: TGTGCCAGTAGTATCGGACCCGGACAGGGAGTCACTGAAGCTTTCTTT. It codes for CASSIGPGQGVTEAFF.

J is TRBJ2-7 and V is TRBV5-6; D unresolved. The V end lost 2 bases, the J end lost 5 bases, and 5 bases lay between the germline ends. Germline assignment: CDR1 SGHDT and CDR2 YYEEEE. This CDR3 region has 11 residues. CDR3 protein: CASSLVDEQYF. The CDR3 nucleotides are TGTGCCAGCAGCTTAGTAGACGAGCAGTACTTC. Supplemented by reference TRBV5-6 and TRBJ2-7, the full variable domain reads DAGVTQSPTHLIKTRGQQVTLRCSPKSGHDTVSWYQQALGQGPQFIFQYYEEEERQRGNFPDRFSGHQFPNYSSELNVNALLLGDSALYLCASSLVDEQYFGPGTRLTVT.

This clone was counted a single time. V usage is TRBV5-8 and J usage is TRBJ2-2; 10 bases align to TRBD2. The germline V gene has CDR1 SGHTS and CDR2 YDEGEE. The V segment lost 4 bases and the J segment 1 base; nucleotides outside the gene matches: 7. This CDR3 contains 17 residues. The chain's CDR3 is CASSPESSGGNTGELFF. CDR3 DNA sequence: TGTGCCAGCAGCCCAGAATCTAGCGGGGGGAACACCGGGGAGCTGTTTTTT.

The V call is TRBV7-9, the J call TRBJ2-3; 7 bases align to TRBD2. The ends lost 1 base at V and 1 base at J; junction bases unmatched: 5. The CDR3 length is 16 residues. CDR1 is SEHNR and CDR2 is FQNEAQ in the germline V gene (reference sequence). CDR3 loop: CASSLERGVGTDTQYF. The CDR3 DNA reads TGTGCCAGCAGCTTAGAGCGGGGAGTGGGCACAGATACGCAGTATTTT. Based on the CDR3 plus reference TRBV7-9 and TRBJ2-3, the full variable domain is DTGVSQNPRHKITKRGQNVTFRCDPISEHNRLYWYRQTLGQGPEFLTYFQNEAQLEKSRLLSDRFSAERPKGSFSTLEIQRTEQGDSAMYLCASSLERGVGTDTQYFGPGTRLTVL.

The chain has TRBV6-5 and TRBJ2-7; D is possibly TRBD1 (5 bases). Germline V gene lookup returns CDR1 MNHEY and CDR2 SVGAGI. The V end was cut by 7 bases, the J end by 1 base, with 17 bases between. The CDR3 is made up of 15 amino acids. The CDR3 nucleotides are TGTGCCAGCACTCCATCGGTACAGGAATCCTACGAGCAGTACTTC. It encodes CASTPSVQESYEQYF.

This clone came up a few times. The chain is built from TRBV11-2 and TRBJ2-5; 8 bases are shared with TRBD1. Germline V gives CDR1 SGHAT, CDR2 FQNNGV. The junction had 6 bases not matched to a gene; V was cut back by 4 bases and J by 2 bases. The CDR3 runs 15 residues. The DNA of the CDR3 is TGTGCCAGCAGCTCAGACCGGGACAGGCAAGAGACCCAGTACTTC. Translated: CASSSDRDRQETQYF.

The J gene is TRBJ1-6, the V gene TRBV2; perhaps TRBD1 as D (5 bases). The germline V gene encodes CDR1 SNHLY and CDR2 FYNNEI. The V and J ends lost 4 bases and 3 bases respectively, with 16 bases between them. The CDR3 has 17 residues. The CDR3 region is CASSGSQGVDYNSPLHF. The CDR3 nucleotides are TGTGCCAGCAGTGGATCGCAGGGTGTGGACTATAATTCACCCCTCCACTTT.

The chain joins TRBV4-1 to TRBJ1-6, with D perhaps matching TRBD1 (5 bases). CDR1 and CDR2 from the germline V gene are MGHRA and YSYEKL. Between the trimmed V and J ends, which lost 7 bases and 10 bases, there was a span of 17 bases. CDR3 length: 14 residues. The CDR3 spells CASTGTRGSSPLHF. CDR3 nucleotide sequence: TGCGCCAGCACCGGGACTCGGGGGTCCTCACCCCTCCACTTT.

This clone was counted between two and nine times. The rearrangement joins TRBV6-1 to TRBJ2-7; D is unresolved. The CDR3 loop spans 13 amino acids. Germline values: CDR1 MNHNS, CDR2 SASEGT. V was clipped by 8 bases and J by 1 base, with 12 bases between them. CDR3 in DNA: TGTGCCAGCCTTCCGACTGCTTCCTACGAGCAGTACTTC. Its protein product is CASLPTASYEQYF.

The chain employs TRBV11-2 and TRBJ1-1, with unresolved D. V lost 1 base to trimming and J lost 2 bases, with 5 bases between them. The CDR3 runs to 13 residues. Germline loops: CDR1 SGHAT, CDR2 FQNNGV. The CDR3 region has the DNA TGTGCCAGCAGCTTAGCGGTAAACACTGAAGCTTTCTTT. Protein sequence: CASSLAVNTEAFF.

The chain links TRBV6-5 to TRBJ2-7, with D possibly matching TRBD1 (5 bases). Trimming took 2 bases from V and 3 from J, leaving 5 bases between them. CDR1 MNHEY and CDR2 SVGAGI come from the germline V gene. The CDR3 contains 12 residues. CDR3 nucleotides: TGTGCCAGCAGTTACGACAGCTACGAGCAGTACTTC. This codes for CASSYDSYEQYF.

This clone has only one observation. V gene TRBV30 combines with J gene TRBJ1-2; TRBD1 agrees at 9 bases. V dropped 4 bases and J dropped 8; count of bases not matched to a gene: 5. The CDR3 has 12 amino acids. Germline-derived CDR1 and CDR2 are GTSNPN and SVGIG (reference sequence). The CDR3 here is CAWTTGGLGYTF. DNA of the CDR3: TGTGCCTGGACGACAGGGGGACTCGGCTACACCTTC.

V and J are TRBV27 and TRBJ1-1; 9 bases map to TRBD1. The CDR3 runs 12 residues. With 4 bases clipped from V and 7 bases from J, the junction kept 1 base outside the gene matches. Germline CDR1 MNHEY, CDR2 SMNVEV (reference sequence). In nucleotides, the CDR3 is TGTGCCAGCAGTTGGACAGGGGTTGAAGCTTTCTTT. Residues: CASSWTGVEAFF.

This chain connects TRBV6-5 to TRBJ1-5; D possibly corresponds to TRBD1 (5 bases). Trimming removed 6 bases from V and 6 bases from J, with 15 bases in between. The CDR3 is 14 residues long. Germline CDR1 MNHEY, CDR2 SVGAGI. The CDR3 DNA is TGTGCCAGCAGACCGGGGGGGGTCGGTCAGCCCCAGCATTTT. This translates into CASRPGGVGQPQHF.

This clone was seen a few times. V and J are TRBV29-1 and TRBJ2-1; D is unclear. The CDR3 contains 12 residues. The ends were cut back, 4 bases at V and 8 bases at J, with 12 bases in the middle. CDR1 and CDR2 (germline): SQVTM, ANQGSEA. The CDR3 here is CSVVSHLDEQFF. CDR3 nucleotide sequence: TGCAGCGTTGTTTCACACCTCGATGAGCAGTTCTTC.

The chain uses TRBV29-1 and TRBJ2-7; the D gene is possibly TRBD1 (5 bases). CDR1 SQVTM and CDR2 ANQGSEA come from the germline V gene. The CDR3 contains 12 residues. V was trimmed by 6 bases and J by 4 bases, leaving 13 bases between them. The CDR3 coding sequence is TGCAGCGTCCTTGACAGTAGGTACGAGCAGTACTTC. This codes for CSVLDSRYEQYF.

The chain combines TRBV27 with TRBJ2-7; 9 nucleotides line up with TRBD2. The germline V gene has CDR1 MNHEY and CDR2 SMNVEV (reference sequence). The V and J ends lost 1 base and 5 bases, in that order; junction bases with no gene match: 9. This CDR3 has 16 residues. CDR3: CASSLFPRGGQDEQYF. The CDR3 DNA is TGTGCCAGCAGTTTATTCCCGCGGGGGGGCCAAGACGAGCAGTACTTC.

V gene TRBV27 combines with J gene TRBJ1-5; D might be TRBD1 (5 bases). Germline lookup yields CDR1 MNHEY and CDR2 SMNVEV (reference sequence). The CDR3 contains 15 residues. V shed 2 bases and J shed 1 base, with 9 bases lying between them. As DNA, the CDR3 is TGTGCCAGCAGTTTAGGAAGGGGCAGCAATCAGCCCCAGCATTTT. It translates to CASSLGRGSNQPQHF.